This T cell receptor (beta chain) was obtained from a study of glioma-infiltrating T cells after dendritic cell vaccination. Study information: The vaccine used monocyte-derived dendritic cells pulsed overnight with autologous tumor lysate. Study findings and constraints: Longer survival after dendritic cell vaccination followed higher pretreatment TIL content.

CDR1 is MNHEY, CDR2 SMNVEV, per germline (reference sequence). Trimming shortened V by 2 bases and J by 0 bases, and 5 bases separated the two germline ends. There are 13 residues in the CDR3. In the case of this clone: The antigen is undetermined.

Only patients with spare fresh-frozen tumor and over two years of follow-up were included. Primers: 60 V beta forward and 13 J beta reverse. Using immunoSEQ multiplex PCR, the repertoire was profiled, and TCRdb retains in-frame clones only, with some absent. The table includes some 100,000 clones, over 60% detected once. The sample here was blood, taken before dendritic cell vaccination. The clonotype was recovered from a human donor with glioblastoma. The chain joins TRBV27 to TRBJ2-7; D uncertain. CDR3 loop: CASSLGLSYEQYF. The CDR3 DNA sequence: TGTGCCAGCAGTTTAGGCCTCTCCTACGAGCAGTACTTC.